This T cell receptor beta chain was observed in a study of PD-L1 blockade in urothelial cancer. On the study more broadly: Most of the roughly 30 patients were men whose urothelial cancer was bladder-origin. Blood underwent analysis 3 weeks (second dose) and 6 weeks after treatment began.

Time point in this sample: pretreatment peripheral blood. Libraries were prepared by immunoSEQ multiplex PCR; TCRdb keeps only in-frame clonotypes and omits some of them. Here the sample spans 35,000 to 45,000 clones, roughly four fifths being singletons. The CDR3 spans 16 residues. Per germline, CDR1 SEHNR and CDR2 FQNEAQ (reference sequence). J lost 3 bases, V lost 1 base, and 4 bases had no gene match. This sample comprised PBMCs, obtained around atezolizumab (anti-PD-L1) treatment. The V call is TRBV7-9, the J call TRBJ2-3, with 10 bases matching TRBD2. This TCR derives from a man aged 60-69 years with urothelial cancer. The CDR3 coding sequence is TGTGCCAGCAGCTTAGGAGCGGGGGGGCGTACAGATACGCAGTATTTT. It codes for CASSLGAGGRTDTQYF.